The rows below give T cell receptor beta chains drawn from one sample of a study of blood T cell repertoires in COVID-19. Data came from immunoSEQ multiplex PCR; TCRdb stores just in-frame clones and leaves some out. Among approximately 76,000 clones listed, around 79% were seen once. Sequenced material: peripheral blood. The source is a woman in her seventies with acute or convalescent COVID-19. Each CDR3 is given with its conserved first and last residue. Fields, in order: clone size, J gene, V gene, D gene, CDR3 protein, CDR3 DNA. A D gene is named only where the DNA matches it firmly. Part of the rows lack a size; the others show once, few, many or a class for expanded clones.

>.|TRBJ1-5|TRBV28|TRBD1
CASSSGTGAHQPQHF
TGTGCCAGCAGTTCGGGGACAGGGGCTCATCAGCCCCAGCATTTT
>.|TRBJ1-2|TRBV27|TRBD1
CASSLRPPTDRQGKDGYTF
TGTGCCAGCAGCCTACGGCCCCCCACGGACAGGCAGGGGAAGGATGGCTACACCTTC
>.|TRBJ1-1|TRBV11-1|.
CASSPTQGREAFF
TGTGCCAGCAGCCCAACACAGGGTCGGGAAGCTTTCTTT
>.|TRBJ1-1|TRBV10-3|.
CAITPGAKNTEAFF
TGTGCCATCACCCCCGGAGCTAAGAACACTGAAGCTTTCTTT
>.|TRBJ1-5|TRBV6-7|TRBD1
CASSPGLQGEDQPQHF
TGTGCCAGCAGTCCTGGATTACAGGGGGAGGATCAGCCCCAGCATTTT
>.|TRBJ1-1|TRBV18|.
CASSPGVRQINTEAFF
TGTGCCAGCTCACCGGGTGTAAGACAGATCAACACTGAAGCTTTCTTT
>few|TRBJ2-5|TRBV27|.
CASSPWQGQETQYF
TGTGCCAGCAGTCCGTGGCAGGGACAAGAGACCCAGTACTTC
>.|TRBJ2-5|TRBV19|TRBD1
CASWDRVTETQYF
TGTGCCAGTTGGGACAGGGTTACAGAGACCCAGTACTTC
>.|TRBJ1-1|TRBV13|.
CASSLVLGGANTEAFF
TGTGCCAGCAGCTTAGTCCTAGGGGGGGCCAACACTGAAGCTTTCTTT
>.|TRBJ1-1|TRBV3-1/TRBV3-2|.
CASSQAGGNTEAFF
TGTGCCAGCAGCCAAGCCGGGGGGAACACTGAAGCTTTCTTT
>.|TRBJ1-5|TRBV28|.
CASHNSNQPQHF
TGTGCCAGTCACAACAGCAATCAGCCCCAGCATTTT
>.|TRBJ2-7|TRBV30|TRBD1
CAWSVFETGGREQYF
TGTGCCTGGAGTGTATTCGAAACAGGGGGCCGCGAGCAGTACTTC
>.|TRBJ1-2|TRBV5-4|TRBD1
CASSLDDRENGYTF
TGTGCCAGCAGCTTGGACGACAGGGAGAATGGCTACACCTTC
>.|TRBJ2-3|TRBV2|.
CASRGIRDTFSADTQYF
TGTGCCAGCAGGGGAATCCGGGACACCTTTAGTGCAGATACGCAGTATTTT
>once|TRBJ2-3|TRBV13|.
CASSLSGVADTQYF
TGTGCCAGCAGCTTATCAGGGGTGGCAGATACGCAGTATTTT
>.|TRBJ2-5|TRBV19|TRBD2
CASSTGTSGKETQYF
TGTGCCAGTAGTACCGGGACTAGCGGAAAAGAGACCCAGTACTTC
>.|TRBJ1-3|TRBV7-2|.
CASSWAGPPGNTIYF
TGTGCCAGCAGCTGGGCCGGGCCTCCGGGGAACACCATATATTTT
>.|TRBJ1-2|TRBV12-3/TRBV12-4|.
CASSLIVQNGYTF
TGTGCCAGCAGTTTAATCGTCCAGAATGGCTACACCTTC
>.|TRBJ2-3|TRBV30|TRBD2
CAWSGSGRSADTQYF
TGTGCCTGGAGTGGTAGCGGGAGGAGTGCAGATACGCAGTATTTT
>.|TRBJ2-7|TRBV28|.
CASIYTGEAEYEQYF
TGTGCCAGCATCTATACGGGGGAGGCAGAATACGAGCAGTACTTC
>.|TRBJ1-4|TRBV7-9|.
CASSSPAGVNEKLFF
TGTGCCAGCAGCTCCCCAGCGGGGGTTAATGAAAAACTGTTTTTT
>.|TRBJ1-1|TRBV7-2|.
CASSSTLPGTEAFF
TGTGCCAGCAGTTCGACACTCCCCGGAACTGAAGCTTTCTTT
>.|TRBJ2-7|TRBV5-8|TRBD1
CASSSEDRGLYEQYF
TGTGCCAGCAGCTCCGAGGACAGGGGGCTGTACGAGCAGTACTTC
>.|TRBJ2-3|TRBV18|.
CASSPSSDTQYF
TGTGCCAGCTCACCTTCGTCTGATACGCAGTATTTT
>.|TRBJ2-1|TRBV7-2|TRBD2
CASSQWRGVYNEQFF
TGTGCCAGCAGTCAGTGGCGGGGGGTTTACAATGAGCAGTTCTTC
>.|TRBJ1-5|TRBV29-1|TRBD1
CSVVPGTGGYGNQPQHF
TGCAGCGTTGTCCCCGGGACAGGGGGCTATGGCAATCAGCCCCAGCATTTT
>.|TRBJ1-5|TRBV4-1|.
CASSQDRSNQPQHF
TGCGCCAGCAGCCAGGACAGAAGTAATCAGCCCCAGCATTTT
>.|TRBJ1-5|TRBV5-6|TRBD1
CASSSWGQGNNQPQHF
TGTGCCAGCAGCTCTTGGGGACAGGGGAACAATCAGCCCCAGCATTTT
>.|TRBJ2-3|TRBV28|.
CALGAGDLTDTQYF
TGTGCGTTGGGGGCGGGGGACCTCACAGATACGCAGTATTTT
>.|TRBJ1-1|TRBV7-9|.
CASSLGVGAGEAFF
TGTGCCAGCAGCTTAGGGGTAGGGGCAGGCGAAGCTTTCTTT
>.|TRBJ2-1|TRBV29-1|TRBD1
CSVEQGPGQAQFF
TGCAGCGTTGAACAGGGGCCGGGACAGGCGCAGTTCTTC
>once|TRBJ1-6|TRBV7-8|.
CASSLIARGMSNSPLHF
TGTGCCAGCAGCTTAATTGCGCGGGGGATGAGTAATTCACCCCTCCACTTT
>.|TRBJ2-7|TRBV28|.
CASSFRYEQYF
TGTGCCAGCAGTTTCAGGTACGAGCAGTACTTC
>.|TRBJ1-5|TRBV6-5|.
CASSYYSSGDQPQHF
TGTGCCAGCAGTTACTACTCGTCCGGGGATCAGCCCCAGCATTTT
>.|TRBJ2-7|TRBV10-3|.
CAISRGAVSSYEQYF
TGTGCCATCAGTCGAGGAGCGGTGAGCTCCTACGAGCAGTACTTC
>.|TRBJ2-1|TRBV7-8|TRBD1
CASSSMDRFNEQFF
TGTGCCAGCAGCTCGATGGACAGGTTCAATGAGCAGTTCTTC
>.|TRBJ1-2|TRBV7-2|.
CASSLAGPQGYGYTF
TGTGCCAGCAGCTTAGCAGGGCCCCAGGGATATGGCTACACCTTC
>.|TRBJ2-3|TRBV2|TRBD1
CASRTGTDWSTDTQYF
TGTGCCAGCAGAACCGGGACAGATTGGAGCACAGATACGCAGTATTTT